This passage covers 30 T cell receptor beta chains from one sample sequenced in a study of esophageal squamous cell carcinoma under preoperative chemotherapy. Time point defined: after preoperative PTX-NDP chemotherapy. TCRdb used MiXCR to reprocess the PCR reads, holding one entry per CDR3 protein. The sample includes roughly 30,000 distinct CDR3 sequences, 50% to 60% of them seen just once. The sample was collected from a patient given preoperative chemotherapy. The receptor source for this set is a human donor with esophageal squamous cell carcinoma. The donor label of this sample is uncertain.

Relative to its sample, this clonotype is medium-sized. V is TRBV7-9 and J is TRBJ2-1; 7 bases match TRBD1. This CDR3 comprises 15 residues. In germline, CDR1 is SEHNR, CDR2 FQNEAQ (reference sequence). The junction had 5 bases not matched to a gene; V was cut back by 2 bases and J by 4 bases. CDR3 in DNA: TGTGCCAGCAGCTTACAGGGACAGTTTTACAATGAGCAGTTCTTC. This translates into CASSLQGQFYNEQFF.

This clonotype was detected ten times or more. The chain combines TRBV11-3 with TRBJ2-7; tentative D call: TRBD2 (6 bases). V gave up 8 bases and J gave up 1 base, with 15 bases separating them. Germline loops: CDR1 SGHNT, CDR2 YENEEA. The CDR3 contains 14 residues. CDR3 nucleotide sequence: TGTGCCAGCTCGTCCCGGGGGTCTTCCTACGAGCAGTACTTC. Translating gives CASSSRGSSYEQYF.

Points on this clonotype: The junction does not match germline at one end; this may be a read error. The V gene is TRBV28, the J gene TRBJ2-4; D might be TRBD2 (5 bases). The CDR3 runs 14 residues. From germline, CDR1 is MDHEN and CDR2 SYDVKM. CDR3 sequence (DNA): TGTGCCAGCAGGGTTGTGGGAGCCACAAACACTCAGTACTTC. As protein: CASRVVGATNTQYF.

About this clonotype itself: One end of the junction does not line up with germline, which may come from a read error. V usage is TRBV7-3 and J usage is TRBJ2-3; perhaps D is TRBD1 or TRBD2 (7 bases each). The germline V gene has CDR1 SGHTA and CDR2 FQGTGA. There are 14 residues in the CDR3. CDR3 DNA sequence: TGTGCCGGCAGGGGGGGGGCTAGCAAAAACACGCAGTATTTT. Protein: CAGRGGASKNTQYF.

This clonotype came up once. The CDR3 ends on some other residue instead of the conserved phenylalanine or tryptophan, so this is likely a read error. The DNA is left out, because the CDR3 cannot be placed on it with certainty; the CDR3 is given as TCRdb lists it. CDR3 protein: CASSLEQGGTQLS. This chain connects TRBV11-1 to TRBJ2-5. With termini counted, the CDR3 has 13 amino acids. The germline CDR1 and CDR2 sequences are SGHAT and FQDESV (reference sequence).

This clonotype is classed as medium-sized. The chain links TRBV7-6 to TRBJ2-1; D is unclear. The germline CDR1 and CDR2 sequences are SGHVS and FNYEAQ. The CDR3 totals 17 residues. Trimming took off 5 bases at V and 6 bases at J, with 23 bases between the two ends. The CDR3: CASSPVAFSLLGNEQFF. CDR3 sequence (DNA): TGTGCCAGCAGCCCGGTGGCGTTCTCCCTTTTGGGCAATGAGCAGTTCTTC.

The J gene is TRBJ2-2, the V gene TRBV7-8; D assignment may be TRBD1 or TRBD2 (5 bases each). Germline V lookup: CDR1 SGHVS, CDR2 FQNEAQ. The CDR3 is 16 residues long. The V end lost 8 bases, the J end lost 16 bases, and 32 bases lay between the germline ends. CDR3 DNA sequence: TGTGCCAGCCGGGGCCTCGAGGGTGTGAACACCGGGGCGCAGTTTTTT. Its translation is CASRGLEGVNTGAQFF. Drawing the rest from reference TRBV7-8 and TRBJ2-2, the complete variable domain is GAGVSQSPRYKVAKRGQDVALRCDPISGHVSLFWYQQALGQGPEFLTYFQNEAQLDKSGLPSDRFFAERPEGSVSTLKIQRTQQEDSAVYLCASRGLEGVNTGAQFFGEGSRLTVL.

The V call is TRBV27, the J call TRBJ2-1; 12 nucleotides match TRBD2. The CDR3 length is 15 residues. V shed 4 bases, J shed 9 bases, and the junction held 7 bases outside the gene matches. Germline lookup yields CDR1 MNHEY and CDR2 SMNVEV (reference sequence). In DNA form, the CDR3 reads TGTGCCAGCAGTTCTCCGGGACTAGCGGGTAGTGAGCAGTTCTTC. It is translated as CASSSPGLAGSEQFF.

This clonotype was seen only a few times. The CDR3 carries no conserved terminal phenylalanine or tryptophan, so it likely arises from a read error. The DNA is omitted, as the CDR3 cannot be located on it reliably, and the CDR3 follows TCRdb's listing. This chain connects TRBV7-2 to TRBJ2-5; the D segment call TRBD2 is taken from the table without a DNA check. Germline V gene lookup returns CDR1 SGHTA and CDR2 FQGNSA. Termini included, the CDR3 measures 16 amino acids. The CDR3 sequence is CASSSGRGAPRESQFL.

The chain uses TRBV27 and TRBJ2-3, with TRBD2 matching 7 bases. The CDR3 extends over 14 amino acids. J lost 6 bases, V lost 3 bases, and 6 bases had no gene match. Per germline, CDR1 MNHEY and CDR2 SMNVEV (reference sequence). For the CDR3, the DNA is TGTGCCAGCAGTTTGGGGGGAGGGCTGGATACGCAGTATTTT. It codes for CASSLGGGLDTQYF.

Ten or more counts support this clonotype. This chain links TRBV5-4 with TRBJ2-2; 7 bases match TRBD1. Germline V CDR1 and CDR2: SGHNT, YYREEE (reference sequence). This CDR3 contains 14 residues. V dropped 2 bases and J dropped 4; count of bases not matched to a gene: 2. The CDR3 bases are TGTGCCAGCAGCTTTCAGGGGGTCACCGGGGAGCTGTTTTTT. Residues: CASSFQGVTGELFF.

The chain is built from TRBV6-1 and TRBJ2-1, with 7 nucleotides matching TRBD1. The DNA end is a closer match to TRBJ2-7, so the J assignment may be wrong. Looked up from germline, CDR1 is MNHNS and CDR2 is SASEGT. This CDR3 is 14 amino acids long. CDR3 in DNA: TGTGCCAGCAGCGCCGGACAGGTATCCTACGAGCAGTACTTC. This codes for CASSAGQVSYEQYF.

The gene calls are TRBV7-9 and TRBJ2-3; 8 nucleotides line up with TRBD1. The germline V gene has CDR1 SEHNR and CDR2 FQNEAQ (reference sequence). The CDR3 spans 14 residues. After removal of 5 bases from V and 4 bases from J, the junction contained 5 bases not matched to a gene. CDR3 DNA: TGTGCCAGCAGCCCCGGACAGGGAGCAGATACGCAGTATTTT. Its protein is CASSPGQGADTQYF.

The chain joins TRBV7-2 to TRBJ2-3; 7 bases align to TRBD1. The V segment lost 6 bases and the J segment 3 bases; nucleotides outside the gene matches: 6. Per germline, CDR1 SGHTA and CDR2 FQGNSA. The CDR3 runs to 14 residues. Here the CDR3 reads CASRTGPQTDTQYF. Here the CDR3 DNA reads TGTGCCAGCAGGACAGGGCCCCAGACAGATACGCAGTATTTT.

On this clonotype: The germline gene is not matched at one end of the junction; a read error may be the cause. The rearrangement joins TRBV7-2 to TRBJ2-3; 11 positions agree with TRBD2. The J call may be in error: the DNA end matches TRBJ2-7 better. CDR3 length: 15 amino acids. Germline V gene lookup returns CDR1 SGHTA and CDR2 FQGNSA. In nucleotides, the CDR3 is TGTGCCAGCAGCCTAGCGGGGGGACACAAAGATACGCAGTACTTC. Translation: CASSLAGGHKDTQYF.

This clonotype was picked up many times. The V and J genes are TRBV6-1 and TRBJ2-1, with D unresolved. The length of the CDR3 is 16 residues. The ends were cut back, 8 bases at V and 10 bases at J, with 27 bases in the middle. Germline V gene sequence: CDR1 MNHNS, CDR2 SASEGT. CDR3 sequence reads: CASRRARDQPSYEQFF. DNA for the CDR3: TGTGCCAGCCGTCGAGCGCGCGATCAGCCCTCCTACGAGCAGTTCTTC.

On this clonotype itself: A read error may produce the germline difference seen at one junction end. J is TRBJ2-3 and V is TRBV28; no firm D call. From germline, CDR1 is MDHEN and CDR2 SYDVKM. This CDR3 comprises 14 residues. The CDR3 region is CAGSVVADKETQYF. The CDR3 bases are TGTGCGGGCAGTGTGGTAGCAGACAAAGAGACGCAGTATTTC.

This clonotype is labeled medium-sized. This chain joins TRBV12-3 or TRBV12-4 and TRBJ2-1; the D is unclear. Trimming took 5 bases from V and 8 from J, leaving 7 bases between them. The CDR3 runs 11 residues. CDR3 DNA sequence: TGTGCCAGCAGTGTTGGGGATGAGCAGTTCTTC. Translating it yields CASSVGDEQFF.

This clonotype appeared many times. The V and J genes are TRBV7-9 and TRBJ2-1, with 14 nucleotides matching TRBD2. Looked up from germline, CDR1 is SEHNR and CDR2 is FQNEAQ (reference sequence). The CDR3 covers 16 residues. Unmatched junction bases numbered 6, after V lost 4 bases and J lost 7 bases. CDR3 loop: CASSSLTSGGGNEQFF. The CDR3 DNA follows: TGTGCCAGCAGCTCCTTGACTAGCGGGGGGGGGAATGAGCAGTTCTTC.

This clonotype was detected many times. CDR3 DNA: TGTGCCAGCACTGAGGTGGGGGGGGGCTATGGCTACACCTTC. Translating it yields CASTEVGGGYGYTF. The chain links TRBV6-1 to TRBJ1-2; possibly TRBD1 for D (5 bases). CDR3 length equals 14 residues. CDR1 MNHNS and CDR2 SASEGT come from the germline V gene. The V and J ends lost 7 bases and 4 bases respectively, with 16 bases between them.

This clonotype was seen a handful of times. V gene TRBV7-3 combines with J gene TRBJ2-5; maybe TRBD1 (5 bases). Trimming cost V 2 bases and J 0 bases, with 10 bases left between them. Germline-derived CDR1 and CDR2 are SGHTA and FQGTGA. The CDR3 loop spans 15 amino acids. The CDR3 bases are TGTGCCAGCAGCTTAGTGCAGGACAACCAAGAGACCCAGTACTTC. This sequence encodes CASSLVQDNQETQYF.

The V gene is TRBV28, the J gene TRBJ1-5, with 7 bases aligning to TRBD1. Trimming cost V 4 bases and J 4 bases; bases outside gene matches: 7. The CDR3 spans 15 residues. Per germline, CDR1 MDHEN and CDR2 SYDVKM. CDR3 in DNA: TGTGCCAGCAGTTCCGCGGGACAGTCTAATCAGCCCCAGCATTTT. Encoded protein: CASSSAGQSNQPQHF.

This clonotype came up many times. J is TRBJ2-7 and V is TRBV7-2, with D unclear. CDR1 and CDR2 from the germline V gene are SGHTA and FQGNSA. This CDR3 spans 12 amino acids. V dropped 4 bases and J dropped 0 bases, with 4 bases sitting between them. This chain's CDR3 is CASSSSSYEQYF. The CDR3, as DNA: TGTGCCAGCAGCTCGAGCTCCTACGAGCAGTACTTC. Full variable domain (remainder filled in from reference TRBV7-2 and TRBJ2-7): GAGVSQSPSNKVTEKGKDVELRCDPISGHTALYWYRQSLGQGLEFLIYFQGNSAPDKSGLPSDRFSAERTGGSVSTLTIQRTQQEDSAVYLCASSSSSYEQYFGPGTRLTVT.

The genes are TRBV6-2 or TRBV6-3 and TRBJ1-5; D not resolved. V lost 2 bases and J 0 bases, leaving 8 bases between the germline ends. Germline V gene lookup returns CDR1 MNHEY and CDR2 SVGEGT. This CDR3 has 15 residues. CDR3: CASSYPRGSNQPQHF. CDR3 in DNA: TGTGCCAGCAGTTACCCCCGCGGTAGCAATCAGCCCCAGCATTTT.

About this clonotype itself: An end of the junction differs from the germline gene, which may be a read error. CDR3 loop: CASRVSSGCTKDTQYF. As DNA, the CDR3 is TGTGCCAGCCGTGTATCGAGCGGGTGTACCAAAGATACTCAGTATTTC. The chain is built from TRBV6-5 and TRBJ2-4; possibly TRBD2 for D (6 bases). The germline V gene has CDR1 MNHEY and CDR2 SVGAGI. CDR3 length: 16 amino acids.

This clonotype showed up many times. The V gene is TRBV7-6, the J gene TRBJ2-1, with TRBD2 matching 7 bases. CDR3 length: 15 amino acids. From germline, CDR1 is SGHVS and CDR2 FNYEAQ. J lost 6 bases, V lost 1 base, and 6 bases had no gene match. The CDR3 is CASSLDGGRANEQFF. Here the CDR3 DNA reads TGTGCCAGCAGCTTAGACGGCGGGAGAGCCAATGAGCAGTTCTTC.

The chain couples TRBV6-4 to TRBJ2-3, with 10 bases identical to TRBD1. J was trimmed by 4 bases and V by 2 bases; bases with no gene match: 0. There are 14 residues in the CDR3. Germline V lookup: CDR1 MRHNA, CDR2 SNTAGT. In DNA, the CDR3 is TGTGCCAGCAGTGACGGACAGGGGGCAGATACGCAGTATTTT. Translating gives CASSDGQGADTQYF.

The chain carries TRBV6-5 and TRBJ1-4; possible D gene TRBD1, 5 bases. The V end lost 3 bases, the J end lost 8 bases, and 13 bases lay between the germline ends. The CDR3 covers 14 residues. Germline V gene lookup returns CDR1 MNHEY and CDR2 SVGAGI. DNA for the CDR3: TGTGCCAGCAGTTATCGGGGTCAGGGAGAAAAACTGTTTTTT. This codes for CASSYRGQGEKLFF.

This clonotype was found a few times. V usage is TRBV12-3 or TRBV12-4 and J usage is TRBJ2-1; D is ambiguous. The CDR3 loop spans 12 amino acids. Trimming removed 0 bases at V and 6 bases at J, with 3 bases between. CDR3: CASSLAFNEQFF. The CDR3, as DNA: TGTGCCAGCAGTTTAGCTTTCAATGAGCAGTTCTTC.

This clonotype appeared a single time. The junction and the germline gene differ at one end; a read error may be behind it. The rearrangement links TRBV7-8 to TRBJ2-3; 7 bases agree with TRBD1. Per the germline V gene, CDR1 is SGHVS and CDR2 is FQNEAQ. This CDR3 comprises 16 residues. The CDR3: CAGSGLQGVSTEAQYF. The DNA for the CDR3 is TGTGCCGGCAGCGGCCTCCAGGGGGTAAGCACAGAGGCGCAGTATTTT.